The 3 T cell receptor beta chains presented below share a single source sample, sequenced in a study of response to subunit inactivated influenza vaccine (dated by TCRdb to 2016 to 2019). The library was produced with RT-PCR. TCRdb records Illumina HiSeq 2500 as the sequencer. The public reads were quality trimmed at Q25 with fastp and then assembled into clones with MiXCR by TCRdb, keeping productive beta chains. CDR3 protein duplicates are merged, each entry listing the most common genes and DNA. In all, the sample holds about half a million distinct CDR3 sequences, and about 25% of those were seen once. Clones ranked in the top ten supply approximately 2% of the sample. Sample: CD4+ T cells sorted from PBMCs, taken approximately 5 days after vaccination. The source of these receptors is a man aged 45-60 years who received an inactivated influenza vaccine. Donor details come from another sample of the same person, matched by shared clones.

The V call is TRBV18, the J call TRBJ2-7; D gene ambiguous. V dropped 2 bases and J dropped 4 bases, with 9 bases sitting between them. Germline V gene data show CDR1 as KGHSH and CDR2 as LQKENI. CDR3 length: 13 amino acids. The CDR3 coding sequence is TGTGCCAGCTCACCAGACGCGGCTTACGAGCAGTACTTC. This sequence encodes CASSPDAAYEQYF.

The chain carries TRBV9 and TRBJ2-1; D possibly corresponds to TRBD1 (6 bases). The germline V gene encodes CDR1 SGDLS and CDR2 YYNGEE. The length of the CDR3 is 15 residues. V lost 2 bases to trimming and J lost 6 bases, with 15 bases between them. The CDR3 here is CASSVSPGAGNEQFF. CDR3 coding DNA: TGTGCCAGCAGCGTTTCGCCAGGGGCGGGCAATGAGCAGTTCTTC.

The chain is built from TRBV19 and TRBJ1-5; D is undetermined. CDR1 and CDR2 from the germline V gene are LNHDA and SQIVND (reference sequence). V lost 5 bases and J lost 4, with 15 bases in between. The CDR3 is made up of 15 amino acids. The CDR3 loop reads CASSSRGSFNQPQHF. CDR3 coding DNA: TGTGCCAGTAGTTCACGTGGGAGTTTTAATCAGCCCCAGCATTTT.